Each of the 18 T cell receptor beta chains below was sequenced from the same sample in a study of T cell repertoires in cytomegalovirus infection. These TCRs' antigens remain unknown. From the reads, TCRdb called clonotypes with MiXCR, one entry per CDR3 protein. The sample includes about half a million distinct CDR3 sequences, roughly 34% of them seen just once. Here the sequenced sample was cultured PBMCs, taken from culture after CMV antigen stimulation. Source of these receptors: a human donor in good health (CMV status not recorded). Some clones in this sample may be carry-over from other donors' samples.

This clonotype was counted only a few times. The chain couples TRBV7-2 to TRBJ1-6; 8 bases map to TRBD1. With 2 bases clipped from V and 10 bases from J, the junction kept 10 bases outside the gene matches. The germline V gene has CDR1 SGHTA and CDR2 FQGNSA. CDR3 size: 16 residues. The CDR3 protein is CASSLYLLQGESPLHF. The CDR3 DNA reads as TGTGCCAGCAGCTTATACTTACTACAGGGGGAATCACCCCTCCACTTT.

The V call is TRBV7-2, the J call TRBJ1-2, with D possibly TRBD1 on 6 matching bases. V dropped 5 bases and J dropped 5 bases, with 18 bases sitting between them. CDR1 is SGHTA and CDR2 is FQGNSA in the germline V gene. The CDR3 contains 15 residues. CDR3 nucleotides: TGTGCCAGCAGCATCATGGGGGCGGGGACTTATGGCTACACCTTC. It translates to CASSIMGAGTYGYTF.

The chain is built from TRBV11-3 and TRBJ2-1; D is tentatively TRBD1 or TRBD2 (5 bases each). The CDR3 is 14 amino acids. Germline V gene lookup returns CDR1 SGHNT and CDR2 YENEEA. The ends were cut back, 2 bases at V and 6 bases at J, with 11 bases in the middle. CDR3 DNA: TGTGCCAGCAGCTTATTGGGACCCCTCAATGAGCAGTTCTTC. It is translated as CASSLLGPLNEQFF.

This clonotype has just a few counts. The V and J genes are TRBV28 and TRBJ2-7; D is unresolved. The ends were cut back, 3 bases at V and 0 bases at J, with 9 bases in the middle. The CDR3 has 14 amino acids. Germline V lookup: CDR1 MDHEN, CDR2 SYDVKM. CDR3: CASSFPPSSYEQYF. CDR3 in DNA: TGTGCCAGCAGTTTCCCCCCGAGCTCCTACGAGCAGTACTTC.

The chain joins TRBV7-2 to TRBJ2-3; D is unclear. V dropped 7 bases and J dropped 4 bases, with 12 bases sitting between them. The CDR3 has 13 residues. Germline CDR1 SGHTA, CDR2 FQGNSA. The CDR3 loop reads CASTTRSADTQYF. CDR3 nucleotide sequence: TGTGCCAGCACCACCCGGTCCGCAGATACGCAGTATTTT. Supplemented by reference TRBV7-2 and TRBJ2-3, the full variable domain reads GAGVSQSPSNKVTEKGKDVELRCDPISGHTALYWYRQSLGQGLEFLIYFQGNSAPDKSGLPSDRFSAERTGGSVSTLTIQRTQQEDSAVYLCASTTRSADTQYFGPGTRLTVL.

A few counts support this clonotype. This rearrangement joins TRBV12-3 or TRBV12-4 to TRBJ1-1, with TRBD1 identical over 8 bases. V gave up 8 bases and J gave up 0 bases; unmatched junction bases: 8. The CDR3 sequence is 15 residues long. This CDR3 reads CASSGQGAMNTEAFF. The CDR3 bases are TGTGCCAGCTCCGGTCAGGGGGCAATGAACACTGAAGCTTTCTTT.

This clonotype was observed a few times. The chain couples TRBV6-5 to TRBJ2-7; tentative D call: TRBD1 (6 bases). Trimming removed 0 bases from V and 7 bases from J, with 13 bases in between. The CDR3 contains 14 residues. Germline CDR1 and CDR2: MNHEY and SVGAGI. CDR3 residues: CASSYSMGAREQYV. The CDR3 bases are TGTGCCAGCAGTTACTCGATGGGGGCTAGAGAGCAGTACGTC.

This clonotype showed up just a few times. V is TRBV7-8 and J is TRBJ2-7, with a possible D match to TRBD1 (5 bases). The CDR3 is made up of 13 amino acids. Trimming pared 2 bases from V and 6 bases from J, leaving 11 bases between. Germline CDR1 SGHVS, CDR2 FQNEAQ. The CDR3, as DNA: TGTGCCAGCAGCTTAAGGGGTATCAGCGAGCAGTACTTC. This translates into CASSLRGISEQYF. Looking up the rest from reference TRBV7-8 and TRBJ2-7 gives the full variable domain: GAGVSQSPRYKVAKRGQDVALRCDPISGHVSLFWYQQALGQGPEFLTYFQNEAQLDKSGLPSDRFFAERPEGSVSTLKIQRTQQEDSAVYLCASSLRGISEQYFGPGTRLTVT.

Written as DNA, the CDR3 is TGTGCCAGCACCCCCATGGGGCTAGCGGGAGATCGTGAGCAGTTCTTC. This gives the protein CASTPMGLAGDREQFF. The J gene is TRBJ2-1, the V gene TRBV6-5; TRBD2 matches 10 bases. The junction had 15 bases not matched to a gene; V was cut back by 7 bases and J by 9 bases. This CDR3 contains 16 residues. Per the germline V gene, CDR1 is MNHEY and CDR2 is SVGAGI.

In this sample, this clonotype turned up many times. The genes are TRBV7-2 and TRBJ1-2, with 9 nucleotides matching TRBD1. This CDR3 contains 16 residues. V gave up 1 base and J gave up 1 base; unmatched junction bases: 4. Looked up from germline, CDR1 is SGHTA and CDR2 is FQGNSA. This CDR3 reads CASSLVGTGSNYGYTF. CDR3 DNA: TGTGCCAGCAGCTTAGTTGGGACAGGGAGTAACTATGGCTACACCTTC.

This clonotype was observed at least ten times. The chain joins TRBV10-3 to TRBJ2-3; TRBD2 matches at 14 bases. With 4 bases clipped from V and 3 bases from J, the junction kept 0 bases outside the gene matches. Looked up from germline, CDR1 is ENHRY and CDR2 is SYGVKD. The CDR3 has 15 residues. In DNA form, the CDR3 reads TGTGCCATCAGTGGGACTAGCGGGAGGACAGATACGCAGTATTTT. Protein product: CAISGTSGRTDTQYF.

The chain has TRBV2 and TRBJ2-3, with 8 bases matching TRBD1. Germline trimming cut 0 bases from V and 4 bases from J; bases unmatched to any gene: 9. The V gene's germline CDR1 is SNHLY and CDR2 FYNNEI. This CDR3 has 17 amino acids. CDR3 amino acids: CASSEARRGRIADTQYF. Written as DNA, the CDR3 is TGTGCCAGCAGTGAAGCGCGCAGGGGGCGAATTGCAGATACGCAGTATTTT.

This clonotype was recorded once. At one of its ends the junction is not consistent with the germline gene, which may arise from a read error. The rearrangement links TRBV10-3 to TRBJ1-5; tentatively, D is TRBD1 (6 bases). The CDR3 has 16 amino acids. CDR1 is ENHRY and CDR2 is SYGVKD in the germline V gene. The CDR3 protein is CALSVGGAASNQPQHF. CDR3 in DNA: TGTGCCCTCAGTGTAGGGGGGGCAGCGAGCAATCAGCCCCAGCATTTT.

The chain links TRBV5-1 to TRBJ2-1, with 7 nucleotides matching TRBD2. J lost 7 bases, V lost 6 bases, and 13 bases had no gene match. Germline-derived CDR1 and CDR2 are SGHRS and YFSETQ. The CDR3 has 15 residues. The CDR3: CASKVQTTSRNEQFF. As DNA, the CDR3 is TGCGCCAGCAAAGTGCAGACGACTAGCAGGAATGAGCAGTTCTTC.

The chain uses TRBV7-2 and TRBJ1-2, with 10 bases lining up with TRBD1. Germline CDR1 and CDR2: SGHTA and FQGNSA. V lost 5 bases to trimming and J lost 8 bases; unmatched junction nucleotides: 8. The CDR3 runs to 14 residues. The CDR3 sequence is CASSVDRGLGGYTF. The DNA for the CDR3 is TGTGCCAGCAGCGTAGACAGGGGGCTAGGGGGCTACACCTTC.

This clonotype was observed a single time. The chain employs TRBV30 and TRBJ2-2; D uncertain. CDR1 and CDR2 from the germline V gene are GTSNPN and SVGIG (reference sequence). CDR3 size: 15 residues. The V end lost 0 bases, the J end lost 8 bases, and 16 bases lay between the germline ends. CDR3 residues: CAWSVRPALRGELFF. CDR3 DNA sequence: TGTGCCTGGAGTGTACGGCCAGCTTTAAGGGGGGAGCTGTTTTTT.

This clonotype showed up many times. The rearrangement joins TRBV7-6 to TRBJ2-7; D might be TRBD2 (6 bases). The CDR3 sequence is 17 residues long. CDR1 and CDR2 (germline): SGHVS, FNYEAQ. Between the trimmed V and J ends, which lost 4 bases and 4 bases, there was a span of 23 bases. DNA for the CDR3: TGTGCCAGCAGCTCGGGACCCGTGGGGCTAGCGTGGTACGAGCAGTACTTC. It is translated as CASSSGPVGLAWYEQYF.

The chain joins TRBV29-1 to TRBJ1-3; TRBD1 might be the D (6 bases). Germline CDR1 reads SQVTM; CDR2 reads ANQGSEA. The CDR3 runs to 14 residues. Between the trimmed V and J ends, which lost 6 bases and 0 bases, there was a span of 12 bases. The CDR3 region has the DNA TGCAGCGTCCTACAGGGTGGCTCTGGAAACACCATATATTTT. Amino acid sequence: CSVLQGGSGNTIYF.